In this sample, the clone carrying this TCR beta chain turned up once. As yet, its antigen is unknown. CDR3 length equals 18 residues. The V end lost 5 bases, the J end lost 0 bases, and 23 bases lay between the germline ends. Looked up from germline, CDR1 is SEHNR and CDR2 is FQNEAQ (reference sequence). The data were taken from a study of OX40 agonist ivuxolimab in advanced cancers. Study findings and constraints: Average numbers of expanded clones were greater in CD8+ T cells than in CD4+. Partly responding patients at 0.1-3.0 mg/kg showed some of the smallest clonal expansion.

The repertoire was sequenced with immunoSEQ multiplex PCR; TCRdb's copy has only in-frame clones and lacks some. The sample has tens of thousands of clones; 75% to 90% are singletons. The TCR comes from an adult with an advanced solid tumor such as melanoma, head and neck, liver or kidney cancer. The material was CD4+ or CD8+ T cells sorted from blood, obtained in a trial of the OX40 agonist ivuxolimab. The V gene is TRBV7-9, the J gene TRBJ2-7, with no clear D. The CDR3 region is CASSRGLRTDRYSYEQYF. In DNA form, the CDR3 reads TGTGCCAGCAGCCGTGGGTTGAGAACGGACCGCTACTCCTACGAGCAGTACTTC.